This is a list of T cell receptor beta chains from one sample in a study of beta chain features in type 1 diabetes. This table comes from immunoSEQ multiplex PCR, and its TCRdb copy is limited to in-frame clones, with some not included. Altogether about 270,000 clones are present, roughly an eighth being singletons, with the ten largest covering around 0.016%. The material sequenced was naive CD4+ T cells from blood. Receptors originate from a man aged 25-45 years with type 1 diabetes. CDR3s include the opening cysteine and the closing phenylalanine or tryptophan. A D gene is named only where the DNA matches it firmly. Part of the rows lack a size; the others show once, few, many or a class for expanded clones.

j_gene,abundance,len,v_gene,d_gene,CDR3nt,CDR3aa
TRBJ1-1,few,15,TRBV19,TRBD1,TGTGCCAGTAGTAGCGGGACAGTTTCAAACACTGAAGCTTTCTTT,CASSSGTVSNTEAFF
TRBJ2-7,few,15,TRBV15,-,TGTGCCACCAGCAGAGACGGCAGGGGAACCTACGAGCAGTACTTC,CATSRDGRGTYEQYF
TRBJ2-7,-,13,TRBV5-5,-,TGTGCCAGCAGCTTGAACAGTCCCTACGAGCAGTACTTC,CASSLNSPYEQYF
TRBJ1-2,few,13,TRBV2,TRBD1,TGTGCCAGCAGTCGGGACAGGACATATGGCTACACCTTC,CASSRDRTYGYTF
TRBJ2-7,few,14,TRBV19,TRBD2,TGTGCCAGTAGTATTCGGACTAGCGGGAGCGCGCAGTACTTC,CASSIRTSGSAQYF
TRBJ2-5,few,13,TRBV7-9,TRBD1,TGTGCCAGCAGCTCGACAGGGACGGAGACCCAGTACTTC,CASSSTGTETQYF
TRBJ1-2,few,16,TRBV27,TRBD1,TGTGCCAGCAGCCGGGCCCGACAGGGCGGAATTTATGGCTACACCTTC,CASSRARQGGIYGYTF
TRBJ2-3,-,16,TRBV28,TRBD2,TGTGCCAGCAGTTTCGGGGGGAGGGTAAATTCAGATACGCAGTATTTT,CASSFGGRVNSDTQYF
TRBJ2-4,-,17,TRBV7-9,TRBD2,TGTGCCAGCAGCTTAGGCGCGGGTCGGGAGGGTAAAAACATTCAGTACTTC,CASSLGAGREGKNIQYF
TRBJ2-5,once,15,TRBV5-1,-,TGCGCCAGCAGCCAGGGGACACGGATACAAGAGACCCAGTACTTC,CASSQGTRIQETQYF
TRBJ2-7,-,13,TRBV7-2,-,TGTGCCAGCAGCTTAGCGCACACCTCTGAGCAGTACTTC,CASSLAHTSEQYF
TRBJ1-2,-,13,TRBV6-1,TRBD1,TGTGCCAGCCACAGGGGGCCATCTGTTGGCTACACCTTC,CASHRGPSVGYTF
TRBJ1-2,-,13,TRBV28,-,TGTGCCAGTGACCCGAGCGCCGGTTATGGCTACACCTTC,CASDPSAGYGYTF
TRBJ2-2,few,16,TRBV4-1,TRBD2,TGCGCCAGCAGCCCCCGGGGCGGGAGTTGGGCCGGGGAGCTGTTTTTT,CASSPRGGSWAGELFF
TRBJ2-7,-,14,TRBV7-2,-,TGTGCCAGCAGCTTAGTAGTTAACTCCTACGAGCAGTACTTC,CASSLVVNSYEQYF
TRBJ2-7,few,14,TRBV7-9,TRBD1,TGTGCCAGCAGCAGGACAGGGGTTAGCTACGAGCAGTACTTC,CASSRTGVSYEQYF
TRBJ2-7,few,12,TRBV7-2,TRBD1,TGTGCCACTTCCGGGACAGGGGCCGAGCAGTACTTC,CATSGTGAEQYF
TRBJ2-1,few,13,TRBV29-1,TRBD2,TGCAGCGTCGGACTAGCGGGAGATAGAGAGCAGTTCTTC,CSVGLAGDREQFF
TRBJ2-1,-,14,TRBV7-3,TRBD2,TGTGCCAGCAGCTCACACGCTAGCGGGGAAACTCAGTTCTTC,CASSSHASGETQFF
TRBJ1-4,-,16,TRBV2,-,TGTGCCAGCAAGAGCTCCCAGGAGGCAACTAATGAAAAACTGTTTTTT,CASKSSQEATNEKLFF
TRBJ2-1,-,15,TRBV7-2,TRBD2,TGTGCCAGCAGCCCCGGGACTAGCCGATACAATGAGCAGTTCTTC,CASSPGTSRYNEQFF
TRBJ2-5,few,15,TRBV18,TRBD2,TGTGCCAGCTCACCACCAGCGGGAGTGGTGGAGACCCAGTACTTC,CASSPPAGVVETQYF